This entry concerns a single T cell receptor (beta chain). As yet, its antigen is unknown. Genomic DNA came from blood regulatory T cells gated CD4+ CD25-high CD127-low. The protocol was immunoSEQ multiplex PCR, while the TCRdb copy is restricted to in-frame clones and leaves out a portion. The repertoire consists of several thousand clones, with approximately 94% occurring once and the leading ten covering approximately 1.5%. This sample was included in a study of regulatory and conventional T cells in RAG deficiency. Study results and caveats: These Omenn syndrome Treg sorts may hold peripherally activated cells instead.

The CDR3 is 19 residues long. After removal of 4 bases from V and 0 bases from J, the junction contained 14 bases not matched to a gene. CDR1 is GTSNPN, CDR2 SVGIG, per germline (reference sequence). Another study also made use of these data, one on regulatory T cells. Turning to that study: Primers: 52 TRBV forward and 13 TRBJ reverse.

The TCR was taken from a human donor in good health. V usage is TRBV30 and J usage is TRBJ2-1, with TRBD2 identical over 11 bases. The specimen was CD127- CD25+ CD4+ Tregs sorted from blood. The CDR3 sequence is CAWTSGASGGRNSYNEQFF. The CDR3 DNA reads TGTGCCTGGACCTCAGGGGCTAGCGGGGGGCGTAACTCCTACAATGAGCAGTTCTTC.